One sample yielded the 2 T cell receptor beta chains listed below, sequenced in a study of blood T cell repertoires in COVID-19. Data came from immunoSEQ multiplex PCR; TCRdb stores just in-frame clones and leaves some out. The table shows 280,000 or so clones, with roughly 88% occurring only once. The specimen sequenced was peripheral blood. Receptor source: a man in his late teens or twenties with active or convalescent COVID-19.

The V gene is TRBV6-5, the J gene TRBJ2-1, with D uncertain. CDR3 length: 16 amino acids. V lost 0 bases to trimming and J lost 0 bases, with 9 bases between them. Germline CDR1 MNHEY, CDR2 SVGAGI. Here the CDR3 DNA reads TGTGCCAGCAGTTACTCGGTCCCGAGCTCCTACAATGAGCAGTTCTTC. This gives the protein CASSYSVPSSYNEQFF.

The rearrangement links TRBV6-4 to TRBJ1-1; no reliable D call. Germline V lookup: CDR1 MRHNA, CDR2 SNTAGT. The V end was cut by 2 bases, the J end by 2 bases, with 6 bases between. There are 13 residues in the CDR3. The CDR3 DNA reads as TGTGCCAGCAGTGACACACCAAACACTGAAGCTTTCTTT. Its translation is CASSDTPNTEAFF.